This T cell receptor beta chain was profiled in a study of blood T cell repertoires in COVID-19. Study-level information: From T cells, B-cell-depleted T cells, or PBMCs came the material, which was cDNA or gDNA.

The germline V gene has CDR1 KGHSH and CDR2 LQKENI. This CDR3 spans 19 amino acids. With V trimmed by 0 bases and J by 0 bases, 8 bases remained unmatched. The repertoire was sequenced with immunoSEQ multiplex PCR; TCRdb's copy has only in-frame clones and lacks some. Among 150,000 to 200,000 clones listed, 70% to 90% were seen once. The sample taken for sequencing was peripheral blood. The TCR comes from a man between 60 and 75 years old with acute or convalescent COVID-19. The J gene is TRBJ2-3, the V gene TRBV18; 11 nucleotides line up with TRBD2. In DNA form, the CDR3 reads TGTGCCAGCTCACCACCCCCTCTGGGACTAGCGGCAAGCACAGATACGCAGTATTTT. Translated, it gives CASSPPPLGLAASTDTQYF.